One sample yielded the 29 T cell receptor beta chains listed below, sequenced in a study of T cells in Graves' hyperthyroidism and ophthalmopathy. Amplification yielded TCR beta CDR3 regions, with RNA transcripts as the source. HTBI primers drove first-round RT-PCR of the TCR CDR3. TCRdb processed the multiplex PCR reads anew with MiXCR; each CDR3 protein has one entry. This sample has 650,000 to 800,000 distinct CDR3 sequences, with about 45% found just once. Sequenced: peripheral blood or thyroid tissue (not recorded which). Source of these receptors: an adult man with Graves' disease, either hyperthyroidism or ophthalmopathy (not recorded which).

The V gene is TRBV15, the J gene TRBJ1-2, with D possibly TRBD1 on 5 matching bases. Germline loops: CDR1 LNHNV, CDR2 YYDKDF (reference sequence). The V end was cut by 2 bases, the J end by 2 bases, with 12 bases between. The CDR3 length is 15 residues. The DNA for the CDR3 is TGTGCCACCAGCAGATGGGGAGAGGGGAACTATGGCTACACCTTC. This translates into CATSRWGEGNYGYTF.

The chain couples TRBV7-9 to TRBJ1-3; D ambiguous. CDR1 is SEHNR and CDR2 is FQNEAQ in the germline V gene (reference sequence). The CDR3 extends over 15 amino acids. With 7 bases removed from V and 0 bases from J, the gap between germline ends came to 13 bases. The CDR3 reads CASNFGLSSGNTIYF. The CDR3 region has the DNA TGTGCCAGCAACTTCGGGCTCAGCTCTGGAAACACCATATATTTT.

About this clonotype itself: A much larger clonotype is one base distant, so this may be a read error. The chain carries TRBV29-1 and TRBJ2-7; 10 bases fit TRBD2. From germline, CDR1 is SQVTM and CDR2 ANQGSEA. The trim removed 5 bases at V and 2 bases at J, leaving 3 bases unmatched. The CDR3 is 13 residues long. The CDR3 coding sequence is TGCAGCGTTCTAACTAGCGGGGCCTACGAGCAGTACTTC. Its protein is CSVLTSGAYEQYF.

This clonotype was picked up many times. This chain links TRBV7-6 with TRBJ2-2; 7 positions match TRBD2. The CDR3 spans 19 residues. J gave up 5 bases and V 1 base, and 16 bases lay outside the gene matches. Germline V gives CDR1 SGHVS, CDR2 FNYEAQ. In DNA, the CDR3 is TGTGCCAGCAGCTTAGATAGGCGTGGCGGGAGATTTTTGACCGGGGAGCTGTTTTTT. Residues: CASSLDRRGGRFLTGELFF.

The sample holds a few counts of this clonotype. V and J are TRBV11-2 and TRBJ1-1; 9 bases map to TRBD1. V trimming: 1 base; J trimming: 5 bases; junction bases outside the gene matches: 5. The CDR3 has 15 residues. Germline V CDR1 and CDR2: SGHAT, FQNNGV. The CDR3 DNA follows: TGTGCCAGCAGCTTAGTTACAGGGGGCAAAACTGAAGCTTTCTTT. Translation: CASSLVTGGKTEAFF.

The sample holds many counts of this clonotype. This chain uses TRBV29-1 with TRBJ1-2; no reliable D call. The V end lost 4 bases, the J end lost 4 bases, and 7 bases lay between the germline ends. Germline V gives CDR1 SQVTM, CDR2 ANQGSEA. The CDR3 length is 11 residues. The CDR3 DNA reads TGCAGCGTTGTCGTTGGCTATGGCTACACCTTC. It specifies CSVVVGYGYTF.

Comment on this clonotype: An end of the junction differs from the germline gene, which may be a read error. This sequence joins TRBV2 and TRBJ1-5; tentative D call: TRBD1 (5 bases). The CDR3 runs 15 residues. Germline CDR1 and CDR2: SNHLY and FYNNEI. Here the CDR3 reads CATSEAMGGNQPQHF. The CDR3 bases are TGTGCCACCAGTGAAGCGATGGGGGGCAATCAGCCCCAGCATTTT. The full variable domain, rest sourced from reference TRBV2 and TRBJ1-5, is EPEVTQTPSHQVTQMGQEVILRCVPISNHLYFYWYRQILGQKVEFLVSFYNNEISEKSEIFDDQFSVERPDGSNFTLKIRSTKLEDSAMYFCATSEAMGGNQPQHFGDGTRLSIL.

The V call is TRBV25-1, the J call TRBJ1-2, with D unclear. V was cut by 8 bases and J by 2 bases, with 12 bases left in between. The germline gives CDR1 MGHDK, CDR2 SYGVNS. This CDR3 has 13 residues. As DNA, the CDR3 is TGTGCCAGCTTGGACGGCCAGAACTATGGCTACACCTTC. It encodes CASLDGQNYGYTF.

A note on this clonotype: The junction differs from germline at one of its ends, possibly a read error. The rearrangement uses TRBV20-1 and TRBJ2-7; D is ambiguous. Germline V gives CDR1 DFQATT, CDR2 SNEGSKA (reference sequence). The CDR3 extends over 13 amino acids. As DNA, the CDR3 is TGCAGTGCTAGGAGTATTAGCTCCTACGAGCGGTACTTC. Amino acid sequence: CSARSISSYERYF.

A remark on this clonotype: A much larger clone sits a single nucleotide away, making a read error possible. The conserved phenylalanine or tryptophan normally closing the CDR3 is absent here, so this likely arose from a read error. The chain uses TRBV7-3 and TRBJ1-2; 9 bases align to TRBD1. This CDR3 comprises 13 residues. After removal of 5 bases from V and 6 bases from J, the junction contained 4 bases not matched to a gene. Germline CDR1 reads SGHTA; CDR2 reads FQGTGA. The CDR3 sequence is CASSAQGADGYTL. The CDR3 region has the DNA TGTGCCAGCAGCGCACAGGGGGCAGATGGCTACACCCTC.

The chain recombines TRBV19 with TRBJ1-2; D is ambiguous. Per germline, CDR1 LNHDA and CDR2 SQIVND (reference sequence). This CDR3 spans 12 amino acids. V lost 8 bases and J 2 bases, leaving 9 bases between the germline ends. CDR3 nucleotides: TGTGCCAGTTCCCCCAACAACTATGGCTACACCTTC. Protein: CASSPNNYGYTF.

The rearrangement joins TRBV19 to TRBJ1-2; D unresolved. This CDR3 is 13 amino acids long. V was shortened by 0 bases and J by 7 bases, with 9 bases between the two germline ends. Germline V gene data show CDR1 as LNHDA and CDR2 as SQIVND (reference sequence). The CDR3 DNA follows: TGTGCCAGTAGTATAGATTTATATTTTGGCTACACCTTC. Protein product: CASSIDLYFGYTF. Combining the CDR3 with reference TRBV19 and TRBJ1-2 gives the whole variable domain DGGITQSPKYLFRKEGQNVTLSCEQNLNHDAMYWYRQDPGQGLRLIYYSQIVNDFQKGDIAEGYSVSREKKESFPLTVTSAQKNPTAFYLCASSIDLYFGYTFGSGTRLTVV.

The chain joins TRBV7-9 to TRBJ1-1, with D perhaps TRBD1 (6 bases). The CDR3 covers 16 residues. The V end was cut by 6 bases, the J end by 0 bases, with 17 bases between. Germline V lookup: CDR1 SEHNR, CDR2 FQNEAQ (reference sequence). The CDR3: CASSEALGGMNTEAFF. For the CDR3, the DNA is TGTGCCAGCAGTGAAGCGTTAGGGGGGATGAACACTGAAGCTTTCTTT. The full variable domain, rest sourced from reference TRBV7-9 and TRBJ1-1, is DTGVSQNPRHKITKRGQNVTFRCDPISEHNRLYWYRQTLGQGPEFLTYFQNEAQLEKSRLLSDRFSAERPKGSFSTLEIQRTEQGDSAMYLCASSEALGGMNTEAFFGQGTRLTVV.

V and J are TRBV2 and TRBJ2-5; 9 nucleotides align to TRBD1. Trimming cost V 8 bases and J 4 bases; bases outside gene matches: 8. Germline V CDR1 and CDR2: SNHLY, FYNNEI. This CDR3 comprises 14 residues. The chain's CDR3 is CASGRDRARETQYF. As DNA, the CDR3 is TGTGCCAGCGGAAGGGACAGGGCCCGAGAGACCCAGTACTTC. The full variable domain, completed using reference TRBV2 and TRBJ2-5, is EPEVTQTPSHQVTQMGQEVILRCVPISNHLYFYWYRQILGQKVEFLVSFYNNEISEKSEIFDDQFSVERPDGSNFTLKIRSTKLEDSAMYFCASGRDRARETQYFGPGTRLLVL.

The J gene is TRBJ1-1, the V gene TRBV13; D is perhaps TRBD1 (5 bases). The CDR3 spans 15 residues. CDR1 and CDR2 (germline): PRHDT, FYEKMQ (reference sequence). Trimming shortened V by 6 bases and J by 3 bases, and 17 bases separated the two germline ends. CDR3 nucleotide sequence: TGTGCCAGCAGTGAGTCCGGGACGGCCCACACTGAAGCTTTCTTT. It codes for CASSESGTAHTEAFF.

This CDR3 reads CASSEDLLTGAYGYTF. The CDR3 DNA follows: TGTGCCAGCAGTGAAGACCTCCTAACAGGGGCCTATGGCTACACCTTC. The chain combines TRBV6-1 with TRBJ1-2, with TRBD1 matching over 7 bases. Trimming took 1 base from V and 4 from J; bases not matched to a gene: 9. The CDR3 is 16 residues long. The germline CDR1 and CDR2 sequences are MNHNS and SASEGT.

The rearrangement links TRBV29-1 to TRBJ1-5, with 7 bases that match TRBD1. This CDR3 region has 13 residues. With V trimmed by 8 bases and J by 1 base, 5 bases remained unmatched. Germline V gives CDR1 SQVTM, CDR2 ANQGSEA. CDR3 amino acids: CSSGTVSNQPQHF. The CDR3, as DNA: TGCAGCAGTGGGACAGTAAGCAATCAGCCCCAGCATTTT.

This clonotype was detected ten times or more. V usage is TRBV2 and J usage is TRBJ1-2; possible D gene TRBD1, 5 bases. The germline V gene encodes CDR1 SNHLY and CDR2 FYNNEI. This CDR3 has 14 amino acids. V dropped 3 bases and J dropped 5 bases, with 13 bases sitting between them. In DNA, the CDR3 is TGTGCCAGCAGTGAGGGCAGGGCCACGTATGGCTACACCTTC. This codes for CASSEGRATYGYTF.

The V and J genes are TRBV15 and TRBJ2-5; maybe TRBD2 (6 bases). The CDR3 runs 14 residues. Trimming left V 3 bases short and J 2 bases short, with 10 bases between. CDR1 is LNHNV and CDR2 is YYDKDF in the germline V gene (reference sequence). CDR3 DNA: TGTGCCACCAGCAGCGAGGGAGGACAAGAGACCCAGTACTTC. The encoded protein is CATSSEGGQETQYF.

V and J are TRBV2 and TRBJ1-2; the match to TRBD1 covers 7 bases. Unmatched junction bases numbered 5, after V lost 4 bases and J lost 3 bases. CDR3 length equals 14 residues. CDR1 is SNHLY and CDR2 is FYNNEI in the germline V gene. Here the CDR3 reads CASSGDRVDYGYTF. The DNA of the CDR3 is TGTGCCAGCAGTGGAGACAGGGTTGACTATGGCTACACCTTC.

J is TRBJ2-7 and V is TRBV2; TRBD1 might be the D (6 bases). The CDR3 is 13 amino acids. The V and J ends lost 6 bases and 4 bases respectively, with 13 bases between them. Germline lookup yields CDR1 SNHLY and CDR2 FYNNEI. The CDR3 DNA sequence: TGTGCCAGCAGACCCGGGACAAATTACGAGCAGTACTTC. This translates into CASRPGTNYEQYF.

Comment on this clonotype: This may arise from a read error, as a much more abundant clone is one base away. This chain links TRBV24-1 with TRBJ1-2; TRBD1 aligns across 7 bases. V gave up 4 bases and J gave up 3 bases; unmatched junction bases: 4. CDR1 KGHDR and CDR2 SFDVKD come from the germline V gene. CDR3 length: 14 residues. As DNA, the CDR3 is TGTGCCACCAGTGAGATAACAGGGGACTATGGCTACACCTTC. It encodes CATSEITGDYGYTF.

DNA for the CDR3: TGCGCCAGCAGCTGGACCTTTACCGGGACAGGTTCCTACGAGCAGTACTTC. Its protein is CASSWTFTGTGSYEQYF. The chain is built from TRBV5-1 and TRBJ2-7; 8 bases align to TRBD1. The V gene's germline CDR1 is SGHRS and CDR2 YFSETQ. The CDR3 contains 17 residues. The V gene end was trimmed by 3 bases and the J gene end by 1 base; junction bases not matched to a gene: 12.

Many counts were recorded for this clonotype. The chain combines TRBV10-3 with TRBJ1-1; no definite D call. In germline, CDR1 is ENHRY, CDR2 SYGVKD. V lost 3 bases, J lost 6 bases, and 5 bases lay in between. The CDR3 sequence is 11 residues long. For the CDR3, the DNA is TGTGCCATCAGTGACTGGGCTGAAGCTTTCTTT. This translates into CAISDWAEAFF.

The rearrangement uses TRBV24-1 and TRBJ1-5, with D tentatively TRBD1 (6 bases). Germline CDR1 and CDR2: KGHDR and SFDVKD. V lost 3 bases and J lost 3, with 11 bases in between. The CDR3 covers 15 residues. The CDR3 coding sequence is TGTGCCACCAGTGATCCCGGACAGTTCAATCAGCCCCAGCATTTT. It is translated as CATSDPGQFNQPQHF.

V gene TRBV29-1 combines with J gene TRBJ2-2, with 7 bases identical to TRBD1. V lost 5 bases to trimming and J lost 6 bases; unmatched junction nucleotides: 6. Per the germline V gene, CDR1 is SQVTM and CDR2 is ANQGSEA. The CDR3 loop spans 13 amino acids. In nucleotides, the CDR3 is TGCAGCGTTAAAGGGGGCGCGGCCGGGGAGCTGTTTTTT. This translates into CSVKGGAAGELFF.

The chain joins TRBV7-6 to TRBJ1-1, with a tentative D call TRBD1 (5 bases). V was cut by 3 bases and J by 7 bases, with 12 bases left in between. Germline-derived CDR1 and CDR2 are SGHVS and FNYEAQ. This CDR3 has 13 residues. For the CDR3, the DNA is TGTGCCAGCAGCTTGCGGCAGGGCTATGAAGCTTTCTTT. Translation: CASSLRQGYEAFF.

The J gene is TRBJ1-2, the V gene TRBV2; D is unresolved. Trimming pared 8 bases from V and 8 bases from J, leaving 21 bases between. The germline gives CDR1 SNHLY, CDR2 FYNNEI. The CDR3 loop spans 14 amino acids. CDR3 bases: TGTGCCAGCCTGGAAGACTGGTGGGATCGGGGCTACACCTTC. Its protein is CASLEDWWDRGYTF.

The V call is TRBV13, the J call TRBJ1-5; D gene uncertain. Germline V gene data show CDR1 as PRHDT and CDR2 as FYEKMQ (reference sequence). This CDR3 region has 16 residues. The germline V and J ends were trimmed by 5 bases and 6 bases, with 20 bases remaining between them. The CDR3 reads CASSPREGRGGQPQHF. The DNA of the CDR3 is TGTGCCAGCAGCCCCCGCGAAGGGAGAGGCGGTCAGCCCCAGCATTTT.